Shown below are 31 T cell receptor beta chains from a single sample sequenced in a study of shared clonotypes between healthy human individuals. Sequencing was performed with immunoSEQ multiplex PCR; in TCRdb, only in-frame clones are kept and a portion is missing. Among around 430,000 clones, around 75% were seen once, and the ten largest hold approximately 13%. The sample comprised PBMCs. These receptors came from a woman in her forties in good health. Some clones in this sample may be carry-over from other donors' samples.

V gene TRBV9 combines with J gene TRBJ2-7; D may correspond to TRBD1 or TRBD2 (5 bases each). The V end lost 4 bases, the J end lost 4 bases, and 18 bases lay between the germline ends. The length of the CDR3 is 15 residues. Per germline, CDR1 SGDLS and CDR2 YYNGEE. CDR3 coding DNA: TGTGCCAGCAGCCCCCGGGACCCCGGACCGTACGAGCAGTACTTC. Its translation is CASSPRDPGPYEQYF.

J is TRBJ1-3 and V is TRBV9, with D perhaps matching TRBD1 (5 bases). Trimming left V 1 base short and J 0 bases short, with 8 bases between. Germline V lookup: CDR1 SGDLS, CDR2 YYNGEE. CDR3 length: 15 amino acids. The CDR3 loop is CASSVSGGSGNTIYF. CDR3 nucleotides: TGTGCCAGCAGCGTAAGCGGGGGCTCTGGAAACACCATATATTTT.

V is TRBV19 and J is TRBJ1-4; D unresolved. Trimming removed 7 bases at V and 6 bases at J, with 12 bases between. The CDR3 totals 13 residues. Germline V lookup: CDR1 LNHDA, CDR2 SQIVND (reference sequence). CDR3 region: CASMARHYEKLFF. The CDR3 DNA reads as TGTGCCAGTATGGCCAGGCACTATGAAAAACTGTTTTTT. Full variable domain (remainder filled in from reference TRBV19 and TRBJ1-4): DGGITQSPKYLFRKEGQNVTLSCEQNLNHDAMYWYRQDPGQGLRLIYYSQIVNDFQKGDIAEGYSVSREKKESFPLTVTSAQKNPTAFYLCASMARHYEKLFFGSGTQLSVL.

The chain has TRBV10-3 and TRBJ1-1, with no clear D. Trimming removed 3 bases at V and 3 bases at J, with 14 bases between. The CDR3 contains 15 residues. Germline CDR1 ENHRY, CDR2 SYGVKD. CDR3 sequence (DNA): TGTGCCATCAGTGAACTGGGAGGTTACGACACTGAAGCTTTCTTT. Its translation: CAISELGGYDTEAFF.

V gene TRBV7-8 combines with J gene TRBJ2-1; D is unclear. This CDR3 has 13 residues. V was pared by 1 base and J by 5 bases, with 6 bases between. Germline-derived CDR1 and CDR2 are SGHVS and FQNEAQ. Here the CDR3 DNA reads TGTGCCAGCAGCTTAGATAGGAACAATGAGCAGTTCTTC. It encodes CASSLDRNNEQFF.

There are a few counts of this clone. J is TRBJ2-7 and V is TRBV30; no reliable D call. Germline V CDR1 and CDR2: GTSNPN, SVGIG (reference sequence). Trimming removed 5 bases from V and 5 bases from J, with 13 bases in between. The CDR3 loop spans 12 amino acids. Here the CDR3 DNA reads TGTGCCTGGTCTCCAGGAAGCGACGAGCAGTACTTC. Protein product: CAWSPGSDEQYF.

This clone was seen ten or more times. The same CDR3 arises from other DNA sequences in this sample as well. This rearrangement joins TRBV28 to TRBJ1-1, with TRBD1 identical over 7 bases. With V trimmed by 1 base and J by 7 bases, 3 bases remained unmatched. Germline V gene data show CDR1 as MDHEN and CDR2 as SYDVKM. This CDR3 region has 13 residues. CDR3 sequence: CASSLSGTVEAFF. The DNA for the CDR3 is TGTGCCAGCAGTTTATCCGGGACAGTTGAAGCTTTCTTT.

The chain links TRBV7-2 to TRBJ1-2; possible D gene TRBD1, 5 bases. The V end was cut by 5 bases, the J end by 8 bases, with 21 bases between. The CDR3 spans 15 residues. Germline CDR1 is SGHTA and CDR2 is FQGNSA. The CDR3 nucleotides are TGTGCCAGCAGCGCGCTATGGGGGGACGTAGGAGGCTACACCTTC. Protein: CASSALWGDVGGYTF.

The chain employs TRBV27 and TRBJ2-1, with D maybe TRBD2 (6 bases). The CDR3 length is 17 residues. The germline CDR1 and CDR2 sequences are MNHEY and SMNVEV (reference sequence). The germline V and J ends were trimmed by 1 base and 2 bases, with 15 bases remaining between them. The CDR3 loop is CASSLFFVSGTYNEQFF. The CDR3 nucleotides are TGTGCCAGCAGTTTATTTTTTGTTAGCGGAACCTACAATGAGCAGTTCTTC.

The genes are TRBV7-8 and TRBJ2-7, with D possibly TRBD1 on 5 matching bases. V was cut by 5 bases and J by 7 bases, with 21 bases left in between. The germline CDR1 and CDR2 sequences are SGHVS and FQNEAQ. The CDR3 totals 15 residues. CDR3 sequence reads: CASSQARANPWEQYF. The CDR3, as DNA: TGTGCCAGCAGCCAGGCCAGGGCCAACCCTTGGGAGCAGTACTTC. Drawing the rest from reference TRBV7-8 and TRBJ2-7, the complete variable domain is GAGVSQSPRYKVAKRGQDVALRCDPISGHVSLFWYQQALGQGPEFLTYFQNEAQLDKSGLPSDRFFAERPEGSVSTLKIQRTQQEDSAVYLCASSQARANPWEQYFGPGTRLTVT.

The chain combines TRBV5-4 with TRBJ2-3; the D call may be TRBD1 or TRBD2 (6 bases each). Trimming removed 1 base at V and 5 bases at J, with 11 bases between. Per the germline V gene, CDR1 is SGHNT and CDR2 is YYREEE (reference sequence). This CDR3 comprises 14 residues. CDR3 loop: CASSLRGPGDTQYF. In DNA, the CDR3 is TGTGCCAGCAGCTTGCGGGGGCCGGGAGATACGCAGTATTTT.

This clone was found a few times. This chain links TRBV6-6 with TRBJ2-7; maybe TRBD1 (5 bases). Trimming cost V 10 bases and J 3 bases, with 16 bases left between them. CDR3 length: 13 amino acids. Per the germline V gene, CDR1 is MNHNY and CDR2 is SVGAGI (reference sequence). The CDR3 loop reads CAITQQEIYEQYF. CDR3 nucleotides: TGTGCCATCACACAACAGGAGATCTACGAGCAGTACTTC.

This clone was seen just once. CDR3 DNA sequence: TGTGCCTGGAGTAAGGGCGCTTCTGGAAACACCATATATTTT. Its protein product is CAWSKGASGNTIYF. The V and J genes are TRBV30 and TRBJ1-3, with unresolved D. V was clipped by 2 bases and J by 1 base, with 9 bases between them. Germline CDR1 reads GTSNPN; CDR2 reads SVGIG (reference sequence). The CDR3 is 14 residues long.

The gene calls are TRBV19 and TRBJ2-5, with a possible D match to TRBD2 (6 bases). CDR3 length: 13 residues. Germline V CDR1 and CDR2: LNHDA, SQIVND (reference sequence). V was pared by 10 bases and J by 5 bases, with 17 bases between. The CDR3 loop reads CATQLGGEETQYF. CDR3 sequence (DNA): TGTGCCACCCAGTTGGGGGGAGAGGAGACCCAGTACTTC.

The chain carries TRBV21-1 and TRBJ2-5; TRBD2, the D gene given by the table, was not confirmed from the DNA. TRBV21-1 is deemed a pseudogene. CDR3 length equals 14 residues. The CDR3, as DNA: TGTGCCAGCAGCAACCGACTAGCGGAAGAGACCCAGTACTTC. Residues: CASSNRLAEETQYF.

Concerning this clone: A clone one base away is much larger, so this may be a read error. The sample carries other DNA sequences with the same CDR3. The chain is built from TRBV27 and TRBJ2-7; D unclear. The germline V gene encodes CDR1 MNHEY and CDR2 SMNVEV (reference sequence). Trimming stripped 6 bases from V and 0 bases from J, with 0 bases between. CDR3 length: 10 amino acids. The CDR3 DNA sequence: TGTGCCAGCAGCTCCTACGAGCAGTACTTC. Translation gives CASSSYEQYF.

This chain uses TRBV29-1 with TRBJ2-3; a possible D gene is TRBD2 (6 bases). Germline lookup yields CDR1 SQVTM and CDR2 ANQGSEA. The CDR3 consists of 13 residues. The germline V and J ends were trimmed by 1 base and 4 bases, with 9 bases remaining between them. The CDR3 spells CSVEGAGPDTQYF. DNA of the CDR3: TGCAGCGTTGAAGGGGCGGGACCAGATACGCAGTATTTT.

V gene TRBV14 combines with J gene TRBJ2-2; a weak D match, TRBD2 (5 bases). This CDR3 comprises 16 residues. CDR1 is SGHDN, CDR2 FVKESK, per germline. V was clipped by 6 bases and J by 3 bases, with 17 bases between them. The CDR3 nucleotides read TGTGCCAGCAGACCTACTGTCGCCGGGGACACCGGGGAGCTGTTTTTT. Protein: CASRPTVAGDTGELFF.

V gene TRBV6-6 combines with J gene TRBJ2-3; D call uncertain. There are 15 residues in the CDR3. Germline lookup yields CDR1 MNHNY and CDR2 SVGAGI (reference sequence). V lost 4 bases, J lost 2 bases, and 13 bases lay in between. CDR3 region: CASSFGRKSTDTQYF. The CDR3 bases are TGTGCCAGCAGTTTCGGCCGAAAATCCACAGATACGCAGTATTTT.

This clone was seen once. The V gene is TRBV2, the J gene TRBJ1-3; 8 nucleotides align to TRBD1. V was clipped by 6 bases and J by 0 bases; unmatched bases: 10. This CDR3 comprises 17 residues. CDR1 and CDR2 (germline): SNHLY, FYNNEI. The CDR3 DNA reads TGTGCCAGCAGAGACCAGGGGGCCTCTAGCTCTGGAAACACCATATATTTT. Amino acid sequence: CASRDQGASSSGNTIYF.

The table lists this clone with a few counts. The CDR3 DNA reads TGTGCCAGCAGCTTAGAACACAGCACAGATACGCAGTATTTT. This codes for CASSLEHSTDTQYF. V and J are TRBV7-9 and TRBJ2-3; D is undetermined. Trimming removed 1 base from V and 0 bases from J, with 5 bases in between. The germline gives CDR1 SEHNR, CDR2 FQNEAQ (reference sequence). CDR3 length equals 14 residues.

As regards this clone: Germline is not matched at one junction end, which may reflect a read error. Distinct nucleotide sequences in the sample also encode this CDR3. The chain is built from TRBV5-6 and TRBJ2-7; TRBD2 is a possible D gene (6 bases). The CDR3 sequence is 16 residues long. Per the germline V gene, CDR1 is SGHDT and CDR2 is YYEEEE. The CDR3 region has the DNA TGCGCCAGCAGCTTGAATGGTGGGGACTTAAGCTACGAGCAGTACTTC. This translates into CASSLNGGDLSYEQYF.

This clone came up a few times. The chain links TRBV10-2 to TRBJ1-1; D unresolved. Germline V gene data show CDR1 as WSHSY and CDR2 as SAAADI. This CDR3 spans 12 amino acids. V lost 4 bases to trimming and J lost 5 bases, with 8 bases between them. The CDR3 DNA follows: TGCGCCAGCAGTGGGGTGAGGACTGAAGCTTTCTTT. This codes for CASSGVRTEAFF.

The CDR3 loop is CASSRSGLAGGDTQYF. The CDR3 nucleotides read TGTGCCAGCAGCCGTAGTGGGCTAGCGGGGGGAGATACGCAGTATTTT. The rearrangement joins TRBV11-2 to TRBJ2-3; 11 bases agree with TRBD2. The CDR3 is 16 amino acids. Germline values: CDR1 SGHAT, CDR2 FQNNGV. Trimming at V came to 5 bases and at J to 5 bases, leaving 9 bases not matched to a gene.

This clone has ten or more counts. The rearrangement uses TRBV2 and TRBJ2-7; D is unclear. This CDR3 comprises 11 residues. From germline, CDR1 is SNHLY and CDR2 FYNNEI. The germline V and J ends were trimmed by 8 bases and 2 bases, with 7 bases remaining between them. The chain's CDR3 is CASGYTYEQYF. The CDR3, as DNA: TGTGCCAGCGGGTACACCTACGAGCAGTACTTC.

The chain has TRBV29-1 and TRBJ2-7; D is tentatively TRBD1 or TRBD2 (6 bases each). The CDR3 spans 12 residues. CDR1 and CDR2 (germline): SQVTM, ANQGSEA. Between the trimmed V and J ends, which lost 4 bases and 5 bases, there was a span of 12 bases. CDR3 loop: CSVAGVADEQYF. The CDR3 DNA follows: TGCAGCGTTGCAGGGGTAGCGGACGAGCAGTACTTC.

Note on this clone: A much larger clone sits a single nucleotide away, making a read error possible. The V gene is TRBV5-4, the J gene TRBJ2-1; 11 bases are shared with TRBD1. Germline V gives CDR1 SGHNT, CDR2 YYREEE (reference sequence). V was pared by 4 bases and J by 3 bases, with 3 bases of the junction left unmatched. The CDR3 has 15 amino acids. The CDR3 region has the DNA TGTGCCAGCAGCGACGGGACAGGGGGCTACAATGAGCAGTTCTTC. It specifies CASSDGTGGYNEQFF.

The chain employs TRBV6-5 and TRBJ1-1; 7 nucleotides match TRBD1. The V gene end was trimmed by 7 bases and the J gene end by 2 bases; junction bases not matched to a gene: 7. The CDR3 contains 14 residues. From germline, CDR1 is MNHEY and CDR2 SVGAGI. The CDR3 nucleotides are TGTGCCAGCATAAAACAGGGGTCCAACACTGAAGCTTTCTTT. It encodes CASIKQGSNTEAFF.

About this clone itself: At one boundary the junction diverges from the germline segment, which might be a read error. The chain uses TRBV7-9 and TRBJ1-1; D not resolved. The CDR3 is 12 amino acids. CDR1 is SEHNR and CDR2 is FQNEAQ in the germline V gene (reference sequence). The CDR3 spells CVSSLRDTEAFF. CDR3 DNA sequence: TGTGTCAGCAGCTTAAGGGACACTGAAGCTTTCTTT.

The genes are TRBV29-1 and TRBJ2-3; TRBD1 matches 9 bases. V shed 7 bases and J 1 base; nucleotides not matched to a gene: 0. The CDR3 length is 12 residues. Germline V gives CDR1 SQVTM, CDR2 ANQGSEA. CDR3 sequence: CSGDRGTDTQYF. Written as DNA, the CDR3 is TGCAGCGGGGACAGGGGCACAGATACGCAGTATTTT.

The V and J genes are TRBV2 and TRBJ2-7, with D perhaps matching TRBD1 (6 bases). Germline assignment: CDR1 SNHLY and CDR2 FYNNEI. The V and J ends lost 3 bases and 3 bases respectively, with 12 bases between them. The CDR3 extends over 14 amino acids. The CDR3 loop is CASSEGQGFYEQYF. The CDR3 coding sequence is TGTGCCAGCAGTGAGGGGCAGGGGTTCTACGAGCAGTACTTC.